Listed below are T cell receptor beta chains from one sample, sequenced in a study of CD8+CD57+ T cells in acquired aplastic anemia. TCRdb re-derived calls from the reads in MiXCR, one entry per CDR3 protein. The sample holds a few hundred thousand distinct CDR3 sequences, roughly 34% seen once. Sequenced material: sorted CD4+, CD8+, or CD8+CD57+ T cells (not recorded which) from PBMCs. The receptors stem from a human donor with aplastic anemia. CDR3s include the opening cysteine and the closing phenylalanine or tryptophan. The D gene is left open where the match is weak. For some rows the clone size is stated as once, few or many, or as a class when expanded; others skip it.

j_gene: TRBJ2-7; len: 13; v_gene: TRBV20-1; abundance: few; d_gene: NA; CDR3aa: CSASSPRIHEQYF; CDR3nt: TGCAGTGCTAGCTCCCCAAGAATCCACGAGCAGTACTTC
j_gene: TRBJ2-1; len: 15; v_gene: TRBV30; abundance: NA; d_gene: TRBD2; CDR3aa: CAWSVALAGYNEQFF; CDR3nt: TGTGCCTGGAGTGTAGCCCTAGCGGGGTACAATGAGCAGTTCTTC
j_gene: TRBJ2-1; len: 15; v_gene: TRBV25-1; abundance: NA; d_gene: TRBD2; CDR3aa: CASGLGREGWDEQFF; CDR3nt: TGTGCCAGCGGCCTGGGTAGGGAGGGGTGGGATGAGCAGTTCTTC
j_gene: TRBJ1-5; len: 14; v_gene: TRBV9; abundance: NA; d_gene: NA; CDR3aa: CASTRAEGNQPQHF; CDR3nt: TGTGCCAGCACCAGGGCGGAAGGGAATCAGCCCCAGCATTTT
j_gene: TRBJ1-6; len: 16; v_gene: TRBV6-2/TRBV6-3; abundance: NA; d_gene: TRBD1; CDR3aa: CASSYTQGQGASPLHF; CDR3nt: TGTGCCAGCAGTTACACGCAAGGACAGGGGGCTTCACCCCTCCACTTT
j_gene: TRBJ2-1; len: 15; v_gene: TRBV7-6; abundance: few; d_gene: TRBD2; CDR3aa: CASSLIAGGPNEQFF; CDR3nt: TGTGCCAGCAGCTTAATAGCGGGAGGGCCCAATGAGCAGTTCTTC
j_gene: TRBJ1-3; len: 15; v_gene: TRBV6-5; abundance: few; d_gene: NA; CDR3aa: CASSYPVDSGNTIYF; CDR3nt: TGTGCCAGCAGTTACCCGGTGGACTCTGGAAACACCATATATTTT
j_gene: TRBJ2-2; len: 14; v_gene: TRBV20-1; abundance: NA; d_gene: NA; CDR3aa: CSATSTENTGELFF; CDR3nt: TGCAGTGCTACCTCGACAGAGAACACCGGGGAGCTGTTTTTT
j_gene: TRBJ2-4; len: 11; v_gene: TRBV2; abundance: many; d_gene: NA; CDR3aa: CASSEVRDSYF; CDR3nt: TGTGCCAGCAGTGAGGTCCGGGATAGTTACTTC
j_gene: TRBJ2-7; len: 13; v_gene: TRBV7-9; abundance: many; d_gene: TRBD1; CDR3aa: CASSVTGPYEQYF; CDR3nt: TGTGCCAGCAGTGTGACAGGGCCCTACGAGCAGTACTTC
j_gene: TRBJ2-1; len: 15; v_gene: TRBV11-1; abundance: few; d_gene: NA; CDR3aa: CASSLQALAQGEQFF; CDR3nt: TGTGCCAGCAGCTTACAGGCATTAGCTCAGGGTGAGCAGTTCTTC
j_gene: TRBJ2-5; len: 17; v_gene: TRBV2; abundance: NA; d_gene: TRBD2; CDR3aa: CAILRGLAGGPSETQYF; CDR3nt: TGTGCCATCCTGCGGGGACTAGCGGGAGGGCCCTCGGAGACCCAGTACTTC